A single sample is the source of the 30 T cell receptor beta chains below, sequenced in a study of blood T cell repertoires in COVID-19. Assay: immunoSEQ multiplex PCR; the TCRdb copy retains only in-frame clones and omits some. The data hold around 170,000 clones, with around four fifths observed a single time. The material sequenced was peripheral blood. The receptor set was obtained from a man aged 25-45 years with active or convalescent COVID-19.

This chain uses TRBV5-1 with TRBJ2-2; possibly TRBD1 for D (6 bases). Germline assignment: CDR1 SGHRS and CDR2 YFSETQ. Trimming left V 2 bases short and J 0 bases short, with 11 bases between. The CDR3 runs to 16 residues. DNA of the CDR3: TGCGCCAGCAGCTTTATGGGACAACCGAACACCGGGGAGCTGTTTTTT. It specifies CASSFMGQPNTGELFF. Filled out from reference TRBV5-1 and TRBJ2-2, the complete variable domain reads KAGVTQTPRYLIKTRGQQVTLSCSPISGHRSVSWYQQTPGQGLQFLFEYFSETQRNKGNFPGRFSGRQFSNSRSEMNVSTLELGDSALYLCASSFMGQPNTGELFFGEGSRLTVL.

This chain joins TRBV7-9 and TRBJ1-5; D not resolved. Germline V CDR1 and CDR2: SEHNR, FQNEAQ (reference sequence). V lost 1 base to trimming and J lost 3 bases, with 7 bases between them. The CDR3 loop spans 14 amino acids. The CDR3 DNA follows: TGTGCCAGCAGCTTAGGAGGGCACAATCAGCCCCAGCATTTT. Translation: CASSLGGHNQPQHF.

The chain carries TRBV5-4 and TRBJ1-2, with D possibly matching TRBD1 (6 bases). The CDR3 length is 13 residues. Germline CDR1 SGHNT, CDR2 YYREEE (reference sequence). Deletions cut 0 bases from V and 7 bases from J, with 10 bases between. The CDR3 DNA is TGTGCCAGCAGCTTGGAGGGACACCGTGGCTACACCTTC. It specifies CASSLEGHRGYTF. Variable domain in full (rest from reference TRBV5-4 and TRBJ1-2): ETGVTQSPTHLIKTRGQQVTLRCSSQSGHNTVSWYQQALGQGPQFIFQYYREEENGRGNFPPRFSGLQFPNYSSELNVNALELDDSALYLCASSLEGHRGYTFGSGTRLTVV.

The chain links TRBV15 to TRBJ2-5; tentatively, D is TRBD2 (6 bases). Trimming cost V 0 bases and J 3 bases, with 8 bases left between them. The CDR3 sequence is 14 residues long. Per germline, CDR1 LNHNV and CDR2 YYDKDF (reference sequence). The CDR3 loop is CATSRDLAKETQYF. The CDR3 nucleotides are TGTGCCACCAGCAGAGATCTAGCGAAAGAGACCCAGTACTTC.

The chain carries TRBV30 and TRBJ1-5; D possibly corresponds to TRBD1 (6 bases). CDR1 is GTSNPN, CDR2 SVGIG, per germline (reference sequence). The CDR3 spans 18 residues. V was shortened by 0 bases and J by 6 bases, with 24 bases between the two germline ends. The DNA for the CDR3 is TGTGCCTGGAGTGTTTCGGAGGACAGCGCCTTTTCGGGTCAGCCCCAGCATTTT. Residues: CAWSVSEDSAFSGQPQHF.

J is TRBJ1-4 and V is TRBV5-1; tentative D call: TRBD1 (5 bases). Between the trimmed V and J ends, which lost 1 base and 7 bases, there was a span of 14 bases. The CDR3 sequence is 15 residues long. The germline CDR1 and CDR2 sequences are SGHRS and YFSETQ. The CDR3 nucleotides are TGCGCCAGCAGCTTGAGTCGCAGGGATCGTGAAAAACTGTTTTTT. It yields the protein CASSLSRRDREKLFF. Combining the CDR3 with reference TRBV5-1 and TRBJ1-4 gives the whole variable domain KAGVTQTPRYLIKTRGQQVTLSCSPISGHRSVSWYQQTPGQGLQFLFEYFSETQRNKGNFPGRFSGRQFSNSRSEMNVSTLELGDSALYLCASSLSRRDREKLFFGSGTQLSVL.

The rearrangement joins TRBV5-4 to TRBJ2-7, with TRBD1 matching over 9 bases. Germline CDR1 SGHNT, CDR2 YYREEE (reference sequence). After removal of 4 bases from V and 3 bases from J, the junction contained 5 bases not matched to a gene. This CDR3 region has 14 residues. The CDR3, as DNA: TGTGCCAGCAGCCAACTGGACAGGGGCTACGAGCAGTACTTC. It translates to CASSQLDRGYEQYF. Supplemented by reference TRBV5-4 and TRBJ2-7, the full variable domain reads ETGVTQSPTHLIKTRGQQVTLRCSSQSGHNTVSWYQQALGQGPQFIFQYYREEENGRGNFPPRFSGLQFPNYSSELNVNALELDDSALYLCASSQLDRGYEQYFGPGTRLTVT.

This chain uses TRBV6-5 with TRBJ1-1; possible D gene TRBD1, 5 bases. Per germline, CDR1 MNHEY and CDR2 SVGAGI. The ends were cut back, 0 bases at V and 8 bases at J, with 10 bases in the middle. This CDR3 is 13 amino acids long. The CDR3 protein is CASSYSLSGEAFF. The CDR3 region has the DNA TGTGCCAGCAGTTACTCTCTGTCAGGGGAAGCTTTCTTT.

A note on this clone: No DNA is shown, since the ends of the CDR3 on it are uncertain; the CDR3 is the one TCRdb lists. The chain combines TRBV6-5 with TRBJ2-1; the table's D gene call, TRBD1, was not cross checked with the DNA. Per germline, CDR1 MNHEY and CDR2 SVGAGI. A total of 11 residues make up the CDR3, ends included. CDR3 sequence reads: CASRTVGAGIF.

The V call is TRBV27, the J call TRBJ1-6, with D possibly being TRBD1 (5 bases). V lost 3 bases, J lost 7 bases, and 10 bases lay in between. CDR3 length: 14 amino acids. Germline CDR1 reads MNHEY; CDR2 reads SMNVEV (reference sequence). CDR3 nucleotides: TGTGCCAGCAGTTTGGGGGGAGAGAATTCACCCCTCCACTTT. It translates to CASSLGGENSPLHF.

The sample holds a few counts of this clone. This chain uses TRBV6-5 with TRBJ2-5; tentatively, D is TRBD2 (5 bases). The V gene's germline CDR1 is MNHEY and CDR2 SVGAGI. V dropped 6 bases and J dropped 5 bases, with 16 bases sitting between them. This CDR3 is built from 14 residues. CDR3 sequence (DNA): TGTGCCAGCAGGGGGATCGGGCAGCGGGAGACCCAGTACTTC. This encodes CASRGIGQRETQYF.

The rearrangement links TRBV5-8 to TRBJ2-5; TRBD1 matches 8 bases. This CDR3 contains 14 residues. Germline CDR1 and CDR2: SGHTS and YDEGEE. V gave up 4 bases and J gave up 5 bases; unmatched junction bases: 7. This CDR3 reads CASSPAGGTETQYF. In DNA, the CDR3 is TGTGCCAGCAGCCCGGCAGGGGGCACGGAGACCCAGTACTTC.

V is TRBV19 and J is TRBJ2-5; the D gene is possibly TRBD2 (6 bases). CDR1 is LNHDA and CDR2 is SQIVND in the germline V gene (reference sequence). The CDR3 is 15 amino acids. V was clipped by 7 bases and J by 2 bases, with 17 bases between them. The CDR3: CASTPGGRKQETQYF. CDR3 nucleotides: TGTGCCAGTACCCCCGGGGGACGGAAACAAGAGACCCAGTACTTC.

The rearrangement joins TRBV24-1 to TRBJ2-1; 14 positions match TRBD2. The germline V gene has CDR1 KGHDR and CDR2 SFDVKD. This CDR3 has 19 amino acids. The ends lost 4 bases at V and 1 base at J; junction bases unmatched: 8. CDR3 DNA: TGTGCCACCAGTGACTCGGGACTAGCGGGAGTAGGGTCCTACAATGAGCAGTTCTTC. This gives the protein CATSDSGLAGVGSYNEQFF.

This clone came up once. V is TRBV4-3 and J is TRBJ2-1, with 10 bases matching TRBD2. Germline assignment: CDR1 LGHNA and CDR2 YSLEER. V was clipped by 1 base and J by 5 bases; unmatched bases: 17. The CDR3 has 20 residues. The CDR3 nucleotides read TGCGCCAGCAGCCAAGTGACGGGGGTCCGGGGACTAGCGAGCCACAATGAGCAGTTCTTC. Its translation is CASSQVTGVRGLASHNEQFF.

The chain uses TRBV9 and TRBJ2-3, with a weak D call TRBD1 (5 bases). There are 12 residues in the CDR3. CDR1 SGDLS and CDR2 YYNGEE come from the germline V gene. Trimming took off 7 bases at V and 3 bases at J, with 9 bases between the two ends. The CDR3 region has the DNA TGTGCCAGCCAAGGGGATACAGATACGCAGTATTTT. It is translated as CASQGDTDTQYF.

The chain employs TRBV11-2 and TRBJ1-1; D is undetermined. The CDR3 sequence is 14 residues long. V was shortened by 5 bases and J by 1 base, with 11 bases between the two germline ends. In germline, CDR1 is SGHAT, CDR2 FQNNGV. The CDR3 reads CASSPTAQNTEAFF. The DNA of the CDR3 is TGTGCCAGCAGCCCTACAGCTCAGAACACTGAAGCTTTCTTT.

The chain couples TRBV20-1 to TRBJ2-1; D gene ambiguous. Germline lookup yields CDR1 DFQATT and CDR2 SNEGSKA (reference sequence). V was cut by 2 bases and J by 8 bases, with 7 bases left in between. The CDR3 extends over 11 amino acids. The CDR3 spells CSARSPDEQFF. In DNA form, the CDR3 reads TGCAGTGCTAGATCTCCCGATGAGCAGTTCTTC.

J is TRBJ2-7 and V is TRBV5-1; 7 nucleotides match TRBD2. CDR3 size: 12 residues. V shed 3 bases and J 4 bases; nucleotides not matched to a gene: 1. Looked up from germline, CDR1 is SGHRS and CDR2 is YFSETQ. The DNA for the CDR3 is TGCGCCAGCAGCTCCGGGGGGTACGAGCAGTACTTC. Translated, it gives CASSSGGYEQYF.

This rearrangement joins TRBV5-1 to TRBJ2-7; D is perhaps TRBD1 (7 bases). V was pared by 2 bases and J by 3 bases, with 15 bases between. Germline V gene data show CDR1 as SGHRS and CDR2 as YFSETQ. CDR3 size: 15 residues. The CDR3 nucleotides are TGCGCCAGCAGCTTCCCGGACAGGCGGGACTACGAGCAGTACTTC. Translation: CASSFPDRRDYEQYF.

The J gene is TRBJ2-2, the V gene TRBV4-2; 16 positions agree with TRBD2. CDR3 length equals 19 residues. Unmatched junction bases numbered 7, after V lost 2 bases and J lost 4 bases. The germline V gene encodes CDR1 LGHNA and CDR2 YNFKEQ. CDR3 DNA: TGTGCCAGCAGCCAACAATCCGGGACTAGCGGGGGGGGCACCGGGGAGCTGTTTTTT. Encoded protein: CASSQQSGTSGGGTGELFF.

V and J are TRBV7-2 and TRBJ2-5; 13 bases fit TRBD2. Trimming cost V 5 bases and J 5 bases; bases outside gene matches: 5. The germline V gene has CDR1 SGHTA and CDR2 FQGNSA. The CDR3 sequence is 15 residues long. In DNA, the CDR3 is TGTGCCAGCAGCCTACTAGCGGGGGGGGTGGAGACCCAGTACTTC. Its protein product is CASSLLAGGVETQYF.

DNA of the CDR3: TGTGCCAGCAGCCCAGGGACTAGCGAGCAGTACGTC. Translated, it gives CASSPGTSEQYV. The V gene is TRBV5-6, the J gene TRBJ2-7, with TRBD2 matching 8 bases. With V trimmed by 4 bases and J by 6 bases, 3 bases remained unmatched. This CDR3 contains 12 residues. Germline V gives CDR1 SGHDT, CDR2 YYEEEE.

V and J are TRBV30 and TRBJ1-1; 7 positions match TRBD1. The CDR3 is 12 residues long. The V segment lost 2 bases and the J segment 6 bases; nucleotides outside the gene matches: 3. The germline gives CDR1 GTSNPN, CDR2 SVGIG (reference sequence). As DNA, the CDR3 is TGTGCCTGGAGTTCCGGGACAGCTGAAGCTTTCTTT. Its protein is CAWSSGTAEAFF.

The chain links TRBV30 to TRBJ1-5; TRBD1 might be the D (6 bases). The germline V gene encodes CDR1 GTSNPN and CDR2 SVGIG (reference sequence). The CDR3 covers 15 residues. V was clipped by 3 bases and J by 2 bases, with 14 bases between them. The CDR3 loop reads CAWSAAQGGNQPQHF. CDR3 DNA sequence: TGTGCCTGGAGCGCCGCACAGGGTGGCAATCAGCCCCAGCATTTT.

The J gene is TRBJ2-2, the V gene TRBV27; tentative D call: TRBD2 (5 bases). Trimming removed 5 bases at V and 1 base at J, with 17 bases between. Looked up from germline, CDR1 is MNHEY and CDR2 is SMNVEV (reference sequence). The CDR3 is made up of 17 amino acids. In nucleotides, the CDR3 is TGTGCCAGCAGTCGGCTGAGGGTCGGCGGGAACACCGGGGAGCTGTTTTTT. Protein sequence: CASSRLRVGGNTGELFF.

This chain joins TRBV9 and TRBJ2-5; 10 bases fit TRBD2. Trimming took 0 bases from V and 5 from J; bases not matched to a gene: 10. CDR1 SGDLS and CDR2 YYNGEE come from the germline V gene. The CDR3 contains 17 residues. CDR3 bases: TGTGCCAGCAGCGTAGGACCTAGCGGGAGTGGGGGGGAGACCCAGTACTTC. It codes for CASSVGPSGSGGETQYF.

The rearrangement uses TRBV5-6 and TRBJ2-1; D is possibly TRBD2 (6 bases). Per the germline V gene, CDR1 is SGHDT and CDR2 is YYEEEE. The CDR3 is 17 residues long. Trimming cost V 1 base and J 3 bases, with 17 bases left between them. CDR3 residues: CASSLWRERRGYNEQFF. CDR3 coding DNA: TGTGCCAGCAGCTTGTGGAGAGAGCGGAGGGGCTACAATGAGCAGTTCTTC.

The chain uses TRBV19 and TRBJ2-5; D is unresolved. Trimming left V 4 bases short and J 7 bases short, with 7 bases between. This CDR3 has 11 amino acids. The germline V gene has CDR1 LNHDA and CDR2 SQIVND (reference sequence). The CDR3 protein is CASSTLGTQYF. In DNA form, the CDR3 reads TGTGCCAGTAGTACCCTCGGGACCCAGTACTTC.

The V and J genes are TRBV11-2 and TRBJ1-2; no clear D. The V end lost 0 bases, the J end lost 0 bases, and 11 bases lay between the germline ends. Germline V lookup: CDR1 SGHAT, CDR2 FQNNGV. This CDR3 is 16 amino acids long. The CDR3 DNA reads TGTGCCAGCAGCTTAGATCCCCCACCTACTAACTATGGCTACACCTTC. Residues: CASSLDPPPTNYGYTF.